This TCR beta chain was retrieved from a study of cytomegalovirus exposure and HLA in healthy donors. Turning to the study itself: According to later analysis, the same platform produced the 120 or so validation and about 630 first-cohort repertoires.

The assay was immunoSEQ multiplex PCR, and TCRdb's table has in-frame clones only and misses some. This sample has 200,000 to 250,000 clones, with 75% to 95% found just once. CDR3 length equals 13 residues. Whole-study findings and limits: The study designated some 180 TCR beta chains cytomegalovirus-associated. In vitro confirmation showed a few CMV-associated chains to be CMV antigen specific. According to a subsequent analysis, TCR clusters identified in the first cohort showed a tendency to co-occur across the roughly 120 validation repertoires.

As regards this clone: Its target is not known.

The sequence came from a woman aged 18-30 years in good health and CMV-seronegative. Sequenced sample: PBMCs. The chain carries TRBV21-1 and TRBJ1-2; the table's TRBD1 call for D was not verified on the DNA. TRBV21-1 represents a pseudogene. As DNA, the CDR3 is TGTGCCCCTTGGGTGGGGACACAATATGGCTACACCTTC. This encodes CAPWVGTQYGYTF.